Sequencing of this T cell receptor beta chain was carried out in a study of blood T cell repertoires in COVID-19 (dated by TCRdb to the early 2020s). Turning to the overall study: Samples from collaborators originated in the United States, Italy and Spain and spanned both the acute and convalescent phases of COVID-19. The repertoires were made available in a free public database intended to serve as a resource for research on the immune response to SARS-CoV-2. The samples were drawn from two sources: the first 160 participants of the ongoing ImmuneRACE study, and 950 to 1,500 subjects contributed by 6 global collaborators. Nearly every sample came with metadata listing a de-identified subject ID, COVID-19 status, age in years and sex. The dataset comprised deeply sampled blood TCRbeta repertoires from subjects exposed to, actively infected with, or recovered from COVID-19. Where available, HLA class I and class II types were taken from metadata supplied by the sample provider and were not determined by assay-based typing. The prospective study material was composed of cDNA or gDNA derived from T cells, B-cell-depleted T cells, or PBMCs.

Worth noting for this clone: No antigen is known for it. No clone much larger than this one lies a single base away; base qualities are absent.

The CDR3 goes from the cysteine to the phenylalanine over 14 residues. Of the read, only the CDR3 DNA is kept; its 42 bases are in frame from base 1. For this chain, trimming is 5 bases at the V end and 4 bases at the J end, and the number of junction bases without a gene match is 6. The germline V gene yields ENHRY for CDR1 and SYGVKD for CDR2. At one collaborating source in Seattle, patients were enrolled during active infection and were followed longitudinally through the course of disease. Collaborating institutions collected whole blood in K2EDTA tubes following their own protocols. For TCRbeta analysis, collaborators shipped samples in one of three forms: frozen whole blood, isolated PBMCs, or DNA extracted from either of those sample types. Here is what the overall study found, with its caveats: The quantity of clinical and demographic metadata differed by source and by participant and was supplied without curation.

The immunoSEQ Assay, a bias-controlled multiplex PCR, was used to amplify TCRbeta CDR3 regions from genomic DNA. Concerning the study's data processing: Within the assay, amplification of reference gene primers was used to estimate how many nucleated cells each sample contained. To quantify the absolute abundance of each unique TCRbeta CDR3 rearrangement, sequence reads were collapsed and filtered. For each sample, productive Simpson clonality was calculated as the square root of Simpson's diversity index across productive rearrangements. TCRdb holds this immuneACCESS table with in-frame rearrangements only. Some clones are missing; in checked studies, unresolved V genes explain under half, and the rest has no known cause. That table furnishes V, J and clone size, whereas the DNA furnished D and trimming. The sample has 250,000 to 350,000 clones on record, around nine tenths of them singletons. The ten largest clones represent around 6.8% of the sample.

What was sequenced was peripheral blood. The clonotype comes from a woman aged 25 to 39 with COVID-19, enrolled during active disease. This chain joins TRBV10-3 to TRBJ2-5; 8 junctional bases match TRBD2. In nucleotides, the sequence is TGTGCCATCAGTAAACAGGCGGGAGGAGAGACCCAGTACTTC. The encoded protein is CAISKQAGGETQYF.